The 19 T cell receptor beta chains listed next were all sequenced from one sample in a study of cytomegalovirus exposure and HLA in healthy donors. Researchers ran the PCR with 60 Vbeta and 13 Jbeta primers. Method: immunoSEQ multiplex PCR; TCRdb's copy keeps in-frame clones and lacks some. In the table there are 150,000 to 200,000 clones, roughly 79% of which are singletons. Sequenced: PBMCs. Receptors were obtained from a man aged 25 to 45 in good health and CMV-seronegative.

V and J are TRBV6-1 and TRBJ2-7, with TRBD1 as a possible D gene (5 bases). The V end lost 4 bases, the J end lost 1 base, and 8 bases lay between the germline ends. Germline CDR1 reads MNHNS; CDR2 reads SASEGT. This CDR3 comprises 13 residues. The CDR3 DNA sequence: TGTGCCAGCAGTGTCGCAGGGTCCTACGAGCAGTACTTC. Protein: CASSVAGSYEQYF.

The V and J genes are TRBV2 and TRBJ2-3; 11 positions match TRBD1. The V and J ends lost 8 bases and 5 bases, in that order; junction bases with no gene match: 6. In germline, CDR1 is SNHLY, CDR2 FYNNEI. This CDR3 comprises 14 residues. For the CDR3, the DNA is TGTGCCAGCGGCCGGACAGGGGGCGTAGATACGCAGTATTTT. Its translation: CASGRTGGVDTQYF.

This clone has more than one count but fewer than ten. The chain combines TRBV10-3 with TRBJ1-1; 8 bases are shared with TRBD1. Germline loops: CDR1 ENHRY, CDR2 SYGVKD. With 3 bases clipped from V and 6 bases from J, the junction kept 3 bases outside the gene matches. CDR3 length: 13 residues. CDR3 amino acids: CAISDQGAAEAFF. The CDR3 DNA sequence: TGTGCCATCAGTGATCAGGGGGCAGCTGAAGCTTTCTTT.

This clone was counted a few times. The CDR3: CASTDRGGNQPQHF. The CDR3 coding sequence is TGCGCCAGCACTGACAGGGGTGGCAATCAGCCCCAGCATTTT. The genes are TRBV10-2 and TRBJ1-5; 8 bases are a match to TRBD1. Germline V gives CDR1 WSHSY, CDR2 SAAADI. The V gene end was trimmed by 7 bases and the J gene end by 2 bases; junction bases not matched to a gene: 4. The CDR3 has 14 amino acids.

The chain joins TRBV27 to TRBJ1-1; D may be TRBD1 (6 bases). This CDR3 spans 15 amino acids. Germline-derived CDR1 and CDR2 are MNHEY and SMNVEV (reference sequence). V gave up 2 bases and J gave up 4 bases, with 14 bases separating them. CDR3 amino acids: CASSLNRARFTEAFF. In DNA, the CDR3 is TGTGCCAGCAGTTTAAACAGGGCCCGGTTCACTGAAGCTTTCTTT.

The chain is built from TRBV7-3 and TRBJ2-7; possible D gene TRBD2, 6 bases. CDR3 size: 13 residues. With 4 bases removed from V and 2 bases from J, the gap between germline ends came to 9 bases. Per germline, CDR1 SGHTA and CDR2 FQGTGA. The DNA for the CDR3 is TGTGCCAGCAGCTCATCGGGAGCCTACGAGCAGTACTTC. It translates to CASSSSGAYEQYF.

The rearrangement uses TRBV6-5 and TRBJ2-1, with TRBD2 matching 10 bases. Germline V gene lookup returns CDR1 MNHEY and CDR2 SVGAGI. With 2 bases clipped from V and 6 bases from J, the junction kept 4 bases outside the gene matches. There are 15 residues in the CDR3. The CDR3 DNA follows: TGTGCCAGCAGTTACACCTTAGCGGGGGGCAATGAGCAGTTCTTC. Protein product: CASSYTLAGGNEQFF.

V is TRBV7-7 and J is TRBJ2-7, with TRBD1 as a possible D gene (5 bases). V lost 5 bases, J lost 3 bases, and 20 bases lay in between. The germline CDR1 and CDR2 sequences are SSHAT and FNYEAQ (reference sequence). The CDR3 contains 16 residues. As DNA, the CDR3 is TGTGCCAGCAGCCCCTCCCCGGCCGATAGGGGCTACGAGCAGTACTTC. Encoded protein: CASSPSPADRGYEQYF.

CDR3 in amino acids: CASSSAGRKLFF. DNA of the CDR3: TGTGCCAGCAGCTCTGCTGGGAGGAAACTGTTTTTT. The chain links TRBV5-4 to TRBJ1-4; unclear D gene. The germline V gene has CDR1 SGHNT and CDR2 YYREEE (reference sequence). This CDR3 has 12 residues. The V gene lost 3 bases and the J gene lost 11 bases, with 11 bases spanning the gap.

V usage is TRBV18 and J usage is TRBJ2-1, with TRBD1 matching 8 bases. Per germline, CDR1 KGHSH and CDR2 LQKENI. CDR3 size: 16 residues. The junction had 8 bases not matched to a gene; V was cut back by 1 base and J by 6 bases. This CDR3 reads CASSPLDRGRGNEQFF. The CDR3 nucleotides read TGTGCCAGCTCACCACTAGACAGGGGAAGAGGCAATGAGCAGTTCTTC.

The genes are TRBV7-9 and TRBJ2-5; no definite D call. Near its end, the DNA agrees better with TRBJ2-7, so the J call may be wrong. The CDR3 runs to 13 residues. The germline V gene has CDR1 SEHNR and CDR2 FQNEAQ (reference sequence). The CDR3 region has the DNA TGTGCCAGCACGCAAGTCGAACCCTACGAGCAGTACTTC. Residues: CASTQVEPYEQYF.

The V gene is TRBV6-1, the J gene TRBJ1-2; tentatively, D is TRBD1 (5 bases). The CDR3 loop spans 12 amino acids. Germline CDR1 MNHNS, CDR2 SASEGT. Trimming stripped 4 bases from V and 7 bases from J, with 10 bases between. The CDR3 DNA reads TGTGCCAGCAGTGTGCGACAGTTTGGCTACACCTTC. Its protein is CASSVRQFGYTF.

This chain uses TRBV7-9 with TRBJ2-3, with TRBD2 matching 10 bases. This CDR3 is built from 13 residues. In germline, CDR1 is SEHNR, CDR2 FQNEAQ (reference sequence). With V trimmed by 7 bases and J by 3 bases, 1 base remained unmatched. CDR3 sequence reads: CASKAGGTDTQYF. The CDR3 coding sequence is TGTGCCAGCAAAGCGGGAGGGACAGATACGCAGTATTTT.

CDR3 protein: CASSLAAAGVGSTEAFF. The CDR3 DNA sequence: TGTGCCAGCAGCTTAGCGGCCGCAGGTGTAGGCTCTACTGAAGCTTTCTTT. The chain couples TRBV7-9 to TRBJ1-1; no definite D call. CDR3 length: 17 residues. CDR1 SEHNR and CDR2 FQNEAQ come from the germline V gene (reference sequence). V shed 0 bases and J shed 5 bases, with 19 bases lying between them.

The V call is TRBV6-1, the J call TRBJ2-2, with 9 bases matching TRBD2. CDR1 is MNHNS and CDR2 is SASEGT in the germline V gene. The trim removed 6 bases at V and 6 bases at J, leaving 8 bases unmatched. The CDR3 length is 15 residues. CDR3 DNA: TGTGCCAGCAGCGCGAGTGCGGGAGGGCCCGGGGAGCTGTTTTTT. Residues: CASSASAGGPGELFF.

The gene calls are TRBV12-2 and TRBJ1-2; no check of the table's D call, TRBD1, against the DNA was made. TRBV12-2 corresponds to a pseudogene. The CDR3 runs 15 residues. CDR3 coding DNA: TGTGCAAGTCGCTTCGGCGACAGGGAGAACTATGGCTACACCTTC. Encoded protein: CASRFGDRENYGYTF.

J is TRBJ1-1 and V is TRBV6-5; the D is unclear. V was trimmed by 5 bases and J by 1 base, leaving 11 bases between them. Germline loops: CDR1 MNHEY, CDR2 SVGAGI. This CDR3 is 14 amino acids long. The CDR3, as DNA: TGTGCCAGCAGTCAACCTACAGCGAACACTGAAGCTTTCTTT. It specifies CASSQPTANTEAFF.

The V gene is TRBV20-1, the J gene TRBJ1-2; D is uncertain. This CDR3 has 11 amino acids. V shed 1 base and J shed 3 bases, with 3 bases lying between them. Germline V gives CDR1 DFQATT, CDR2 SNEGSKA (reference sequence). CDR3 residues: CSARGDYGYTF. The CDR3 bases are TGCAGTGCTAGAGGCGACTATGGCTACACCTTC.

This chain connects TRBV5-4 to TRBJ1-2; 7 bases line up with TRBD1. CDR1 and CDR2 (germline): SGHNT, YYREEE (reference sequence). This CDR3 is built from 12 residues. CDR3 in amino acids: CAEHRTGYGYTF. Written as DNA, the CDR3 is TGTGCGGAACACCGGACAGGTTATGGCTACACCTTC. Together with reference TRBV5-4 and TRBJ1-2, the CDR3 gives the full variable domain: ETGVTQSPTHLIKTRGQQVTLRCSSQSGHNTVSWYQQALGQGPQFIFQYYREEENGRGNFPPRFSGLQFPNYSSELNVNALELDDSALYLCAEHRTGYGYTFGSGTRLTVV.